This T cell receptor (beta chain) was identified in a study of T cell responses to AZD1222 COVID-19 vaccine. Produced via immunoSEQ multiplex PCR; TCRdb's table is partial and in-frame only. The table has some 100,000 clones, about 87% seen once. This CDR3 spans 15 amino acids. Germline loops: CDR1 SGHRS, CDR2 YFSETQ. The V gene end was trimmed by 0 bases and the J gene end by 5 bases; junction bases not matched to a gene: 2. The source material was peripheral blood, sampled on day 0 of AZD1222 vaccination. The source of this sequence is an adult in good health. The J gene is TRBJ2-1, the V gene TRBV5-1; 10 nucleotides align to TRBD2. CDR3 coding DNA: TGCGCCAGCAGCTTGGTACTAGCGGGGAACAATGAGCAGTTCTTC. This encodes CASSLVLAGNNEQFF.